The 11 T cell receptor beta chains given below trace back to one sample, sequenced in a study of shared clonotypes between healthy human individuals. TCRdb keeps only in-frame clones here, not all; method: immunoSEQ multiplex PCR. The sample shows fewer than 550,000 clones, roughly 79% of them seen only once. Sequencing used PBMCs. Receptors were obtained from a woman aged 40 to 50 in good health. Some clones in this sample may be carry-over from other donors' samples.

The rearrangement links TRBV7-9 to TRBJ1-1, with 7 bases that match TRBD1. CDR1 and CDR2 from the germline V gene are SEHNR and FQNEAQ (reference sequence). The CDR3 runs to 15 residues. V trimming: 5 bases; J trimming: 0 bases; junction bases outside the gene matches: 6. The chain's CDR3 is CASSNWDRLNTEAFF. As DNA, the CDR3 is TGTGCCAGCAGCAACTGGGACAGATTGAACACTGAAGCTTTCTTT.

The chain's CDR3 is CASSLGLAGADQYF. CDR3 DNA sequence: TGTGCCAGCAGCTTGGGACTAGCGGGAGCGGACCAGTACTTC. The chain has TRBV7-8 and TRBJ2-5, with 14 nucleotides matching TRBD2. Germline assignment: CDR1 SGHVS and CDR2 FQNEAQ. The junction had 4 bases not matched to a gene; V was cut back by 3 bases and J by 10 bases. CDR3 length: 14 residues.

This chain connects TRBV28 to TRBJ2-3; D could derive from TRBD1 or TRBD2 (6 bases each). Trimming removed 10 bases from V and 0 bases from J, with 17 bases in between. In germline, CDR1 is MDHEN, CDR2 SYDVKM. This CDR3 is built from 15 residues. Here the CDR3 reads CATSGDTKSTDTQYF. The CDR3, as DNA: TGTGCCACCTCGGGGGACACGAAAAGCACAGATACGCAGTATTTT.

The chain uses TRBV13 and TRBJ2-5; no clear D gene. In germline, CDR1 is PRHDT, CDR2 FYEKMQ (reference sequence). CDR3 length: 14 amino acids. The germline V and J ends were trimmed by 5 bases and 1 base, with 11 bases remaining between them. CDR3 region: CASSVAGSQETQYF. CDR3 bases: TGTGCCAGCAGCGTAGCCGGCAGCCAAGAGACCCAGTACTTC.

The chain carries TRBV6-6 and TRBJ1-2; no clear D. The CDR3 length is 11 residues. V lost 6 bases and J lost 7, with 9 bases in between. Germline V gene lookup returns CDR1 MNHNY and CDR2 SVGAGI (reference sequence). The CDR3 sequence: CASSPRFGYTF. The DNA of the CDR3 is TGTGCCAGCAGCCCCAGATTTGGCTACACCTTC.

This clone was observed a handful of times. V usage is TRBV18 and J usage is TRBJ1-2; D not certain. The ends were cut back, 2 bases at V and 3 bases at J, with 13 bases in the middle. Germline CDR1 is KGHSH and CDR2 is LQKENI. This CDR3 contains 15 residues. CDR3 in amino acids: CASSPASSIDYGYTF. As DNA, the CDR3 is TGTGCCAGCTCACCAGCATCGTCGATAGACTATGGCTACACCTTC.

The J gene is TRBJ2-1, the V gene TRBV18; 11 bases fit TRBD2. V dropped 5 bases and J dropped 7; count of bases not matched to a gene: 4. The germline V gene encodes CDR1 KGHSH and CDR2 LQKENI. The length of the CDR3 is 14 residues. In DNA form, the CDR3 reads TGTGCCAGCTCAGCAACTAGCGGGAGTAATGAGCAGTTCTTC. It is translated as CASSATSGSNEQFF.

The rearrangement uses TRBV7-8 and TRBJ1-2; 7 positions agree with TRBD1. Germline V gene sequence: CDR1 SGHVS, CDR2 FQNEAQ. The V gene end was trimmed by 5 bases and the J gene end by 8 bases; junction bases not matched to a gene: 8. The CDR3 spans 13 residues. CDR3 loop: CASSIDRVAGYTF. CDR3 DNA sequence: TGTGCCAGCAGCATAGACAGGGTAGCGGGCTACACCTTC.

Notes on this clone: Since no conserved phenylalanine or tryptophan closes the CDR3, a read error is the likely cause. Because the CDR3's place on the DNA is in doubt, the DNA is left out and the CDR3 is given as listed by TCRdb. The chain links TRBV5-4 to TRBJ1-1; the DNA was not used to check the table's D call, TRBD1. Germline V lookup: CDR1 SGHNT, CDR2 YYREEE (reference sequence). 16 amino acids form the CDR3, both terminal residues included. The CDR3 is CASSLGTGVEDTESFL.

Here the CDR3 reads CASSLVAGGDRNYGYTF. The CDR3 DNA reads as TGTGCCAGCAGCTTGGTGGCAGGGGGCGATAGGAACTATGGCTACACCTTC. The genes are TRBV5-6 and TRBJ1-2, with TRBD1 matching over 8 bases. The CDR3 is 17 residues long. The V gene's germline CDR1 is SGHDT and CDR2 YYEEEE. J was trimmed by 2 bases and V by 0 bases; bases with no gene match: 9.

This chain joins TRBV6-5 and TRBJ2-2; D is unresolved. CDR1 and CDR2 from the germline V gene are MNHEY and SVGAGI. The CDR3 length is 13 residues. The V end was cut by 5 bases, the J end by 4 bases, with 8 bases between. CDR3 region: CASSQDLTGELFF. DNA of the CDR3: TGTGCCAGCAGTCAGGACCTCACCGGGGAGCTGTTTTTT.